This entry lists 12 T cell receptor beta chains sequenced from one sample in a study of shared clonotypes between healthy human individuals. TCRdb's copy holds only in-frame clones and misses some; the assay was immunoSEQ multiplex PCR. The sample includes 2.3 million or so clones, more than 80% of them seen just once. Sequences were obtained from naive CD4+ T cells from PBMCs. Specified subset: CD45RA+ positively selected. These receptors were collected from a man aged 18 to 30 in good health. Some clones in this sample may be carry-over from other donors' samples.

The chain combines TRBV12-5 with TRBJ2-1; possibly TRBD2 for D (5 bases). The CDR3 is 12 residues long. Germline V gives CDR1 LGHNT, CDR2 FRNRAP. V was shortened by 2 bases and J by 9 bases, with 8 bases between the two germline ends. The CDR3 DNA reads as TGTGCTAGTGGTTTGTTGGCGGGTGAGCAGTTCTTC. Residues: CASGLLAGEQFF.

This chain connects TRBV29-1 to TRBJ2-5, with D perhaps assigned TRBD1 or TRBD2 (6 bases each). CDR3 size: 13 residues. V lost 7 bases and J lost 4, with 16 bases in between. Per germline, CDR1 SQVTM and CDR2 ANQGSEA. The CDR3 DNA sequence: TGCAGCGGAAGGAGGGGGTCTGGAGAGACCCAGTACTTC. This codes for CSGRRGSGETQYF.

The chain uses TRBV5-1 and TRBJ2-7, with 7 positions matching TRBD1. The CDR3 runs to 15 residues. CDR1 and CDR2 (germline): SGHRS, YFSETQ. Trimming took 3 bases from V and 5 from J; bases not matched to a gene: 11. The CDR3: CASSSGQVSPHEQYF. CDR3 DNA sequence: TGCGCCAGCAGCTCCGGACAGGTTAGTCCCCACGAGCAGTACTTC. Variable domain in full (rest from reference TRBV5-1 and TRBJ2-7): KAGVTQTPRYLIKTRGQQVTLSCSPISGHRSVSWYQQTPGQGLQFLFEYFSETQRNKGNFPGRFSGRQFSNSRSEMNVSTLELGDSALYLCASSSGQVSPHEQYFGPGTRLTVT.

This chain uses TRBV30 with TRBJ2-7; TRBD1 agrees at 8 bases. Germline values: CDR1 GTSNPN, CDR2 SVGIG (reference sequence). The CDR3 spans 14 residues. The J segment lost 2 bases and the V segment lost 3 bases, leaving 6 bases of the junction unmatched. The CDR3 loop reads CAWRGDRRAYEQYF. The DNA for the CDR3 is TGTGCCTGGAGAGGGGACAGGCGGGCCTACGAGCAGTACTTC.

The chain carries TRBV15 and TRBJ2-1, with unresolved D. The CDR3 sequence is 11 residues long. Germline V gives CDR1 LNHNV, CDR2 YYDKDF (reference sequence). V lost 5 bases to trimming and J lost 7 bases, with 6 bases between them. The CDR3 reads CATSSNNEQFF. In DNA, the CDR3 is TGTGCCACCAGCTCCAATAATGAGCAGTTCTTC.

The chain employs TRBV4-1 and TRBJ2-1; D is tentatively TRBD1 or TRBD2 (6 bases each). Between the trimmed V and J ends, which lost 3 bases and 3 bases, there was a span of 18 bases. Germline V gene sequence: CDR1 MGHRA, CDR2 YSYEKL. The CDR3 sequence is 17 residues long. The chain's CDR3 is CASSQLGGTRVYNEQFF. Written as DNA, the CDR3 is TGCGCCAGCAGCCAGTTAGGAGGGACACGAGTCTACAATGAGCAGTTCTTC.

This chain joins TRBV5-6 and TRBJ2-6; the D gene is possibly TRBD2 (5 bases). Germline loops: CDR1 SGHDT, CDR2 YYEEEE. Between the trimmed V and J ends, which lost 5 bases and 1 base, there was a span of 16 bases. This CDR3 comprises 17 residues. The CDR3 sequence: CASSLAGSVSGANVLTF. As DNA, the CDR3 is TGTGCCAGCAGTTTAGCTGGGAGCGTTTCTGGGGCCAACGTCCTGACTTTC.

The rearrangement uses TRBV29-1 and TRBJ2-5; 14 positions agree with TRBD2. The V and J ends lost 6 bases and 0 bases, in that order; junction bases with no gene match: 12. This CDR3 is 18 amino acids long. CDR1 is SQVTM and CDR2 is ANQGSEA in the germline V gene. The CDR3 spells CSVETPGLAGAYQETQYF. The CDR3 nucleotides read TGCAGCGTGGAGACCCCGGGACTAGCGGGAGCTTACCAAGAGACCCAGTACTTC.

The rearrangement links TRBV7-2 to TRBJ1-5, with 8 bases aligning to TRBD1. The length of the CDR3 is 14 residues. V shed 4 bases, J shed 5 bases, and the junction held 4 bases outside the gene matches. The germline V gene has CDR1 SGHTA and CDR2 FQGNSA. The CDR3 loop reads CASSSDRDYQPQHF. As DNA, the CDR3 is TGTGCCAGCAGCTCGGACAGGGACTATCAGCCCCAGCATTTT.

CDR3 DNA: TGTGCCAGCAGTTCAGCCGCCACCGGGACAGGGGGCCGCGAGCAGTACTTC. Translating gives CASSSAATGTGGREQYF. The chain employs TRBV28 and TRBJ2-7, with 12 nucleotides matching TRBD1. With 4 bases clipped from V and 6 bases from J, the junction kept 13 bases outside the gene matches. Germline V gene data show CDR1 as MDHEN and CDR2 as SYDVKM. The CDR3 is 17 residues long.

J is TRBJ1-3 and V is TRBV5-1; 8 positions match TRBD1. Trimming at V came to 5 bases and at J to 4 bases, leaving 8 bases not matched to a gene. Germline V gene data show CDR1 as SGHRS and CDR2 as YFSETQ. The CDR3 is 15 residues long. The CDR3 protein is CASSYGTGRGNTIYF. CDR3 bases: TGCGCCAGCAGTTACGGGACAGGTCGAGGAAACACCATATATTTT.

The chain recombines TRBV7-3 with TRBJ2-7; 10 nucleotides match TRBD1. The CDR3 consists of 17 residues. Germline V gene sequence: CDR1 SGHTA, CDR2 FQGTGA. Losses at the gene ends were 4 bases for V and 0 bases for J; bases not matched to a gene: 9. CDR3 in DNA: TGTGCCAGCAGCTCCCAAGCCGGGACAGGGGACTCCTACGAGCAGTACTTC. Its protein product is CASSSQAGTGDSYEQYF. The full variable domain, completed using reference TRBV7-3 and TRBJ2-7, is GAGVSQTPSNKVTEKGKYVELRCDPISGHTALYWYRQSLGQGPEFLIYFQGTGAADDSGLPNDRFFAVRPEGSVSTLKIQRTERGDSAVYLCASSSQAGTGDSYEQYFGPGTRLTVT.